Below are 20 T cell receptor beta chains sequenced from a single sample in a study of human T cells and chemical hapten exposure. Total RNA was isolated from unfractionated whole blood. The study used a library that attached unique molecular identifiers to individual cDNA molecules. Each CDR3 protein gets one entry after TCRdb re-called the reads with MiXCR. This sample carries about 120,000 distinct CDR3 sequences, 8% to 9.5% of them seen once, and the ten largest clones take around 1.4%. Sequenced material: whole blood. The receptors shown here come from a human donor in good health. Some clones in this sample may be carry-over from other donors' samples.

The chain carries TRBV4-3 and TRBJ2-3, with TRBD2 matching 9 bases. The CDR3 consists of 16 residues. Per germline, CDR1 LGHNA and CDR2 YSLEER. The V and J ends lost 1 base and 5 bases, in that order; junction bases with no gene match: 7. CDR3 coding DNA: TGCGCCAGCAGCCAAGTGGCGGGGGGGCCAGGAGATACGCAGTATTTT. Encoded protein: CASSQVAGGPGDTQYF.

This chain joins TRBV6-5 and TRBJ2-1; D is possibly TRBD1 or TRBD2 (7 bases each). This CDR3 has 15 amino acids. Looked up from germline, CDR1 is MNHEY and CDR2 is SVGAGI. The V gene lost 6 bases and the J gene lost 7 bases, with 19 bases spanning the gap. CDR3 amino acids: CASRRQGLSKNEQFF. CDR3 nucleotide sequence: TGTGCCAGCAGGAGACAGGGACTATCAAAGAATGAGCAGTTCTTC.

CDR3 amino acids: CAWSVSLQPLHF. The CDR3 nucleotides are TGTGCCTGGAGTGTATCCCTCCAACCCCTCCACTTT. V gene TRBV30 combines with J gene TRBJ1-6; D ambiguous. The CDR3 has 12 residues. Germline-derived CDR1 and CDR2 are GTSNPN and SVGIG (reference sequence). Trimming cost V 0 bases and J 12 bases, with 9 bases left between them.

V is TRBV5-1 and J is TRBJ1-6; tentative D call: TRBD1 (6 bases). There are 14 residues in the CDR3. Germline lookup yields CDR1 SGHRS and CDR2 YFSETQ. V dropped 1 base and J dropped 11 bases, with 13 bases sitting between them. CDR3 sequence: CASSLNRKGAPLHF. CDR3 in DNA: TGCGCCAGCAGCTTGAACAGGAAGGGGGCACCCCTCCACTTT.

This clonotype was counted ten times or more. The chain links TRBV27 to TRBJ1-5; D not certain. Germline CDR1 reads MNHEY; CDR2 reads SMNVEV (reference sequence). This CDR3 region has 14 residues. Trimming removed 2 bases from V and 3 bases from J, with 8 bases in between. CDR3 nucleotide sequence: TGTGCCAGCAGTTTACTCGGTCCCAATCAGCCCCAGCATTTT. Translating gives CASSLLGPNQPQHF.

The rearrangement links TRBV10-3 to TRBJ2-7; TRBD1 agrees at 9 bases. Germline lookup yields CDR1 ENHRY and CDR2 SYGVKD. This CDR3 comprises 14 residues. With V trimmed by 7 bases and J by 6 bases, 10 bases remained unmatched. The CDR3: CAITANRGLREQYF. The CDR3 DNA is TGTGCCATCACGGCGAACAGGGGGCTGCGCGAGCAGTACTTC.

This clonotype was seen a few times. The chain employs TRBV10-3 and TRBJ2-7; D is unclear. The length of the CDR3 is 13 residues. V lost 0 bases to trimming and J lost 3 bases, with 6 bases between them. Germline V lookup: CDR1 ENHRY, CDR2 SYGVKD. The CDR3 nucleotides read TGTGCCATCAGTGAGTCCCAGGTCTACGAGCAGTACTTC. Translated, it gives CAISESQVYEQYF.

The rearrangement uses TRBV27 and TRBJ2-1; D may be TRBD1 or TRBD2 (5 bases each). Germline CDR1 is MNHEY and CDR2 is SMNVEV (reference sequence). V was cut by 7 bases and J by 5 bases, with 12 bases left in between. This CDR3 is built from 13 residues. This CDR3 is CASTHMGDNEQFF. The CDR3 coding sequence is TGTGCCAGCACCCACATGGGGGACAATGAGCAGTTCTTC.

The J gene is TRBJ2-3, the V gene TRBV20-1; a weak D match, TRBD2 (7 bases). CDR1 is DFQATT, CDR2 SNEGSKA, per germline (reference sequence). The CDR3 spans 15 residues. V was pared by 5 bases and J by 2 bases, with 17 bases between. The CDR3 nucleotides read TGCAGTGCTCTGAAGGGGGGGGCCCTCACAGATACGCAGTATTTT. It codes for CSALKGGALTDTQYF.

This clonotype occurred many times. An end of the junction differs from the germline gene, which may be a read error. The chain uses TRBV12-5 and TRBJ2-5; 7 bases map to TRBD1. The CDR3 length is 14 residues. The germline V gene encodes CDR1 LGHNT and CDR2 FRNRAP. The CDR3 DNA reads TGTGCTAGTGGTTTGGGACAGGGTGGAGAGAGCCAGTACTTC. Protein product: CASGLGQGGESQYF.

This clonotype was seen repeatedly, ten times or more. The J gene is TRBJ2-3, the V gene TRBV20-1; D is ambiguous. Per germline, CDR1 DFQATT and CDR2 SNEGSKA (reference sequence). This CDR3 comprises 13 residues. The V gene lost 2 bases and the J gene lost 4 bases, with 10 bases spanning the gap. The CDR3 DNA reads TGCAGTGCTAGAATGACGGTGGCAGATACGCAGTATTTT. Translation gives CSARMTVADTQYF.

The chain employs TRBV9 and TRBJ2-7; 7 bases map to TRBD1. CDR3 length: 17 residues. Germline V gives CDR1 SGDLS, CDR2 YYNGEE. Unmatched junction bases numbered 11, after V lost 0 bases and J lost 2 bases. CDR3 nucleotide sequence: TGTGCCAGCAGCGTAGGATATGGACAGGTCAACCCCTACGAGCAGTACTTC. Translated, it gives CASSVGYGQVNPYEQYF.

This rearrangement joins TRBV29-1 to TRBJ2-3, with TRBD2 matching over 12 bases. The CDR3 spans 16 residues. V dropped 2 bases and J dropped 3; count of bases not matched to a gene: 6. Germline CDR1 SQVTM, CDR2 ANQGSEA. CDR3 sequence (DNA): TGCAGCGTTGAATACCCGACTAGCGGGAGAACAGATACGCAGTATTTT. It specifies CSVEYPTSGRTDTQYF.

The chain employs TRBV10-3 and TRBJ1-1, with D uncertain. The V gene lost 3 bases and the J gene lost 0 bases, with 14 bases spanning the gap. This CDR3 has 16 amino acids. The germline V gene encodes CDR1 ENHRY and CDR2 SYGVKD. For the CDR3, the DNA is TGTGCCATCAGTGACCCCCAAGGGTCTTTGAACACTGAAGCTTTCTTT. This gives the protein CAISDPQGSLNTEAFF.

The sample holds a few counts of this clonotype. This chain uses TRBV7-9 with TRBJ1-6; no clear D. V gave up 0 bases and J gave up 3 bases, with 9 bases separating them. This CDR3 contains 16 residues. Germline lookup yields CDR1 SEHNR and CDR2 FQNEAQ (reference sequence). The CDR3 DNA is TGTGCCAGCAGCTTAGCGGAAAGGGTCTATAATTCACCCCTCCACTTT. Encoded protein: CASSLAERVYNSPLHF.

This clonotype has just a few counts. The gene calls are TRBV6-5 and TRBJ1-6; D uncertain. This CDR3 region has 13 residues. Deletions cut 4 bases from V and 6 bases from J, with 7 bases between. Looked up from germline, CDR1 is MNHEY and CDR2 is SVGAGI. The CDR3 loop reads CASSSFINSPLHF. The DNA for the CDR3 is TGTGCCAGCAGTTCCTTCATTAATTCACCCCTCCACTTT.

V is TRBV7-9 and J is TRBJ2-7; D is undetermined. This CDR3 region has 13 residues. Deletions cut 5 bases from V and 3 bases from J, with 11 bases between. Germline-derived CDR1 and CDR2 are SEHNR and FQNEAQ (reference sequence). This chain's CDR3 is CASSPQSGYEQYF. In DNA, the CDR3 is TGTGCCAGCAGCCCTCAGTCCGGCTACGAGCAGTACTTC. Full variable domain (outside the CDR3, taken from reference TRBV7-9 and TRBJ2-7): DTGVSQNPRHKITKRGQNVTFRCDPISEHNRLYWYRQTLGQGPEFLTYFQNEAQLEKSRLLSDRFSAERPKGSFSTLEIQRTEQGDSAMYLCASSPQSGYEQYFGPGTRLTVT.

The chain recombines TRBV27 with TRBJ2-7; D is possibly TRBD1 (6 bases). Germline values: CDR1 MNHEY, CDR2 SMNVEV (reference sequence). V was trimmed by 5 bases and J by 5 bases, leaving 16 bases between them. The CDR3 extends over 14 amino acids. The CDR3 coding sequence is TGTGCCAGCAGTCGCTCCGGGACATCCCACGAGCAGTACTTC. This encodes CASSRSGTSHEQYF.

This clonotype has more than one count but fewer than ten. CDR3 bases: TGTGCCAGCAGCCTCGTCGGGGCTGCAGATACGCAGTATTTT. It is translated as CASSLVGAADTQYF. V gene TRBV7-2 combines with J gene TRBJ2-3; perhaps D is TRBD1 or TRBD2 (5 bases each). Trimming pared 5 bases from V and 4 bases from J, leaving 13 bases between. This CDR3 contains 14 residues. CDR1 SGHTA and CDR2 FQGNSA come from the germline V gene. Looking up the rest from reference TRBV7-2 and TRBJ2-3 gives the full variable domain: GAGVSQSPSNKVTEKGKDVELRCDPISGHTALYWYRQSLGQGLEFLIYFQGNSAPDKSGLPSDRFSAERTGGSVSTLTIQRTQQEDSAVYLCASSLVGAADTQYFGPGTRLTVL.

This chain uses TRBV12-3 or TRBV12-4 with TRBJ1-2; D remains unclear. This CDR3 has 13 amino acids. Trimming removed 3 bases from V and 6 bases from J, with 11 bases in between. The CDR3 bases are TGTGCCAGCAGTTTTTATCAACTCGATGGCTACACCTTC. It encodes CASSFYQLDGYTF.